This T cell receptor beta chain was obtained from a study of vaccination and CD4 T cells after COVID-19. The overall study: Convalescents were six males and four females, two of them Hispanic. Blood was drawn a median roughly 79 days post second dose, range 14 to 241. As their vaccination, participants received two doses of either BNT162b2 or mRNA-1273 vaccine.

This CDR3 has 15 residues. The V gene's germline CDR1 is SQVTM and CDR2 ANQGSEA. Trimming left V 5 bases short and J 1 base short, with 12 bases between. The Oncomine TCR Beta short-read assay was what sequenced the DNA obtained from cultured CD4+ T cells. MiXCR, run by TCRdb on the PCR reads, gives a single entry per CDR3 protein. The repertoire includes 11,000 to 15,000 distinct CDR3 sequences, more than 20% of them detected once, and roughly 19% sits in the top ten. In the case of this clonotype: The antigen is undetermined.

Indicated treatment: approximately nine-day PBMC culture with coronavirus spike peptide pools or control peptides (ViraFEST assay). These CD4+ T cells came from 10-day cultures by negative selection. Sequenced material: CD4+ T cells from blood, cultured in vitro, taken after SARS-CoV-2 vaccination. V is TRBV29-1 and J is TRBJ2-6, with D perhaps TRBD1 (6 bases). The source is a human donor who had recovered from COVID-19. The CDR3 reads CSVQFRGSGANVLTF. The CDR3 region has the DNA TGCAGCGTTCAATTCAGGGGTTCTGGGGCCAACGTCCTGACTTTC.